A single T cell receptor beta chain is shown here with its context. The CDR3 length is 12 residues. Germline CDR1 is SQVTM and CDR2 is ANQGSEA. Trimming left V 5 bases short and J 6 bases short, with 13 bases between. This entry belongs to a study of blood T cell repertoires in COVID-19. Study context: T cells, B-cell-depleted T cells, or PBMCs supplied cDNA or gDNA.

Generated by immunoSEQ multiplex PCR, the TCRdb table keeps only in-frame clones and is missing some. The sample shows more than 150,000 clones, approximately 89% of them seen only once. The chain combines TRBV29-1 with TRBJ1-2; possible D gene TRBD1, 5 bases. This TCR derives from a man aged 40-49 years with active or convalescent COVID-19. Sequencing input: peripheral blood. DNA of the CDR3: TGCAGCGTTTACACCCCCAGGGATGGCTACACCTTC. Amino acids: CSVYTPRDGYTF.